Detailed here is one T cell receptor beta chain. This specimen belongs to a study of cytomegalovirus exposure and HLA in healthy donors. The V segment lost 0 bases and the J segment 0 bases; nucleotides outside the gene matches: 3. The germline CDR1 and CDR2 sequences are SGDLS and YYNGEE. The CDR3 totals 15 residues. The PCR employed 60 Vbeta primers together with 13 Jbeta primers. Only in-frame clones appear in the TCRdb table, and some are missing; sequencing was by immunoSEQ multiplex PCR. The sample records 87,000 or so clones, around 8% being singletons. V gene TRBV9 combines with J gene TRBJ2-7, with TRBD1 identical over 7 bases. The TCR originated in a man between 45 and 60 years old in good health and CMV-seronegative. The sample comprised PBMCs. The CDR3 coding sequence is TGTGCCAGCAGCGTAGATGCAGGGGGCTCCTACGAGCAGTACTTC. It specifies CASSVDAGGSYEQYF.